These 18 T cell receptor beta chains share one sample of origin, sequenced in a study of shared clonotypes between healthy human individuals. Cells designated naive CD8 were CD45RO-negative and were positively selected for CCR7, with terminally differentiated effector memory CD45RA+ cells excluded. This table comes from immunoSEQ multiplex PCR, and its TCRdb copy is limited to in-frame clones, with some not included. The repertoire holds around 2.1 million clones, with approximately 94% as singletons. The sample taken for sequencing was naive CD8+ T cells from PBMCs. The receptors here all came from a man aged 18 to 29 in good health. Some clones in this sample may be carry-over from other donors' samples.

This sequence joins TRBV28 and TRBJ2-5; 8 bases fit TRBD2. The CDR3 extends over 15 amino acids. V was pared by 1 base and J by 5 bases, with 6 bases of the junction left unmatched. Germline V CDR1 and CDR2: MDHEN, SYDVKM. The CDR3, as DNA: TGTGCCAGCAGTTTATACGGGAGGGCCTGGGAGACCCAGTACTTC. The encoded protein is CASSLYGRAWETQYF.

This chain connects TRBV5-1 to TRBJ2-7; TRBD2 agrees at 8 bases. Germline values: CDR1 SGHRS, CDR2 YFSETQ. V was clipped by 4 bases and J by 6 bases; unmatched bases: 6. CDR3 size: 13 residues. The CDR3 loop reads CASSGGTSGEQYF. The DNA of the CDR3 is TGCGCCAGCAGCGGCGGGACTAGTGGCGAGCAGTACTTC.

This chain joins TRBV4-1 and TRBJ2-5; 11 bases fit TRBD2. Near its end, the DNA agrees better with TRBJ2-7, so the J call may be wrong. The CDR3 loop spans 16 amino acids. Germline CDR1 is MGHRA and CDR2 is YSYEKL. The CDR3 DNA reads as TGCGCCAGCAGCCAAGATCGACTAGCGGGAATCTACGAGCAGTACTTC. As protein: CASSQDRLAGIYEQYF.

This chain uses TRBV11-2 with TRBJ2-2; D perhaps matches TRBD1 (6 bases). V was clipped by 1 base and J by 0 bases, with 12 bases between them. The CDR3 is 17 amino acids. The V gene's germline CDR1 is SGHAT and CDR2 FQNNGV. CDR3 sequence: CASSLGLSGANTGELFF. In DNA form, the CDR3 reads TGTGCCAGCAGCTTAGGGTTGTCAGGGGCGAACACCGGGGAGCTGTTTTTT.

This sequence joins TRBV5-6 and TRBJ2-7; D gene ambiguous. V shed 2 bases and J shed 3 bases, with 9 bases lying between them. Germline V gene sequence: CDR1 SGHDT, CDR2 YYEEEE. The CDR3 is made up of 13 amino acids. As DNA, the CDR3 is TGTGCCAGCAGCTTTTCCGGAATCTACGAGCAGTACTTC. It encodes CASSFSGIYEQYF.

V and J are TRBV5-8 and TRBJ2-7; D unclear. CDR1 and CDR2 (germline): SGHTS, YDEGEE. This CDR3 contains 13 residues. The ends were cut back, 4 bases at V and 4 bases at J, with 12 bases in the middle. The CDR3 coding sequence is TGTGCCAGCAGCCCTCGTAAGGTTTACGAGCAGTACTTC. Translated: CASSPRKVYEQYF. The variable domain in full, completed from reference TRBV5-8 and TRBJ2-7, reads EAGVTQSPTHLIKTRGQQATLRCSPISGHTSVYWYQQALGLGLQFLLWYDEGEERNRGNFPPRFSGRQFPNYSSELNVNALELEDSALYLCASSPRKVYEQYFGPGTRLTVT.

V and J are TRBV4-2 and TRBJ1-2; TRBD1 aligns across 10 bases. The V segment lost 4 bases and the J segment 5 bases; nucleotides outside the gene matches: 4. Germline CDR1 reads LGHNA; CDR2 reads YNFKEQ. The CDR3 runs to 14 residues. For the CDR3, the DNA is TGTGCCAGCAGCCCAGGGACAGGGGAATATGGCTACACCTTC. Translating gives CASSPGTGEYGYTF.

The chain has TRBV9 and TRBJ1-2; no firm D call. The CDR3 is 15 residues long. Germline lookup yields CDR1 SGDLS and CDR2 YYNGEE. With 0 bases removed from V and 3 bases from J, the gap between germline ends came to 12 bases. The CDR3 loop reads CASSVATGVHYGYTF. The DNA of the CDR3 is TGTGCCAGCAGCGTAGCTACCGGAGTCCACTATGGCTACACCTTC. The variable domain in full, with the rest retrieved from reference TRBV9 and TRBJ1-2, is DSGVTQTPKHLITATGQRVTLRCSPRSGDLSVYWYQQSLDQGLQFLIQYYNGEERAKGNILERFSAQQFPDLHSELNLSSLELGDSALYFCASSVATGVHYGYTFGSGTRLTVV.

This sequence joins TRBV7-2 and TRBJ2-7; D might be TRBD2 (6 bases). V shed 5 bases and J shed 2 bases, with 16 bases lying between them. The CDR3 consists of 15 residues. Per germline, CDR1 SGHTA and CDR2 FQGNSA. The CDR3 region is CASSPTTRMAYEQYF. The DNA of the CDR3 is TGTGCCAGCAGCCCTACGACTAGGATGGCCTACGAGCAGTACTTC.

The genes are TRBV19 and TRBJ2-7; 11 nucleotides line up with TRBD1. The ends lost 6 bases at V and 6 bases at J; junction bases unmatched: 4. CDR1 is LNHDA, CDR2 SQIVND, per germline (reference sequence). The CDR3 extends over 13 amino acids. The CDR3 bases are TGTGCCAGTAGCTATGGGACAGGGGGCGAGCAGTACTTC. Protein product: CASSYGTGGEQYF.

On this clone: The same CDR3 can be traced to other DNA sequences in this sample. The chain joins TRBV9 to TRBJ2-7; a possible D gene is TRBD2 (6 bases). The CDR3 has 13 residues. V was clipped by 4 bases and J by 4 bases, with 12 bases between them. Per the germline V gene, CDR1 is SGDLS and CDR2 is YYNGEE. The CDR3 sequence: CASSPTGGYEQYF. CDR3 coding DNA: TGTGCCAGCAGCCCCACAGGAGGGTACGAGCAGTACTTC.

The J gene is TRBJ2-5, the V gene TRBV27; D is undetermined. From germline, CDR1 is MNHEY and CDR2 SMNVEV (reference sequence). The V end was cut by 7 bases, the J end by 6 bases, with 9 bases between. CDR3 length equals 11 residues. The CDR3 is CASNFGKTQYF. The CDR3 DNA reads as TGTGCCAGCAATTTCGGAAAGACCCAGTACTTC.

This rearrangement joins TRBV19 to TRBJ2-7; 10 bases align to TRBD2. After removal of 3 bases from V and 6 bases from J, the junction contained 5 bases not matched to a gene. There are 14 residues in the CDR3. Germline CDR1 LNHDA, CDR2 SQIVND (reference sequence). The CDR3 bases are TGTGCCAGTAGTATGGCTAGCGGGAGTGGCGAGCAGTACTTC. This encodes CASSMASGSGEQYF.

This sequence joins TRBV5-1 and TRBJ2-7; 7 nucleotides agree with TRBD2. Unmatched junction bases numbered 15, after V lost 6 bases and J lost 6 bases. CDR3 length: 15 amino acids. Germline lookup yields CDR1 SGHRS and CDR2 YFSETQ. The CDR3 DNA is TGCGCCAGCACCCCCCGGGGCGGGAGTTTACGCGAGCAGTACTTC. Its protein is CASTPRGGSLREQYF.

The chain recombines TRBV29-1 with TRBJ2-3; unclear D gene. With 7 bases removed from V and 0 bases from J, the gap between germline ends came to 8 bases. From germline, CDR1 is SQVTM and CDR2 ANQGSEA. This CDR3 has 12 amino acids. The CDR3 spells CSADWSTDTQYF. The CDR3 DNA sequence: TGCAGCGCAGATTGGAGCACAGATACGCAGTATTTT.

About this clone itself: Other DNA sequences in the same sample also yield this CDR3. This rearrangement joins TRBV27 to TRBJ2-3; 12 bases are a match to TRBD2. The CDR3 has 14 residues. With 6 bases clipped from V and 6 bases from J, the junction kept 4 bases outside the gene matches. Germline assignment: CDR1 MNHEY and CDR2 SMNVEV (reference sequence). The CDR3 DNA sequence: TGTGCCAGCAGCGGACTAGCGGGATTGGATACGCAGTATTTT. Its translation: CASSGLAGLDTQYF.

In DNA, the CDR3 is TGTGCCATCAGTGAGGCGGGACAGGGCGGGAATGAAAAACTGTTTTTT. Protein product: CAISEAGQGGNEKLFF. V is TRBV10-3 and J is TRBJ1-4, with 9 bases identical to TRBD1. J was trimmed by 5 bases and V by 2 bases; bases with no gene match: 6. The CDR3 loop spans 16 amino acids. The germline V gene encodes CDR1 ENHRY and CDR2 SYGVKD.

The CDR3 bases are TGCGCCAGCAGCCAACCCAGGACCAAAAACATTCAGTACTTC. Translated, it gives CASSQPRTKNIQYF. V usage is TRBV4-1 and J usage is TRBJ2-4, with D unclear. Between the trimmed V and J ends, which lost 2 bases and 2 bases, there was a span of 7 bases. The CDR3 contains 14 residues. Germline lookup yields CDR1 MGHRA and CDR2 YSYEKL.